This TCR beta chain was sequenced during a study of low-dose radiotherapy and immunotherapy resistance in tumors. Whole-study context: While receiving nivolumab 240 mg every two weeks, patients also received ipilimumab 1 mg/kg every six weeks, both intravenously.

Alpha- and beta-chain coverage of first-strand cDNA came from TRAV- and TRBV-specific primers. With a constant-region primer and a V-primer adapter, TCRs were subjected to approximately 20 PCR cycles of amplification. TCRdb re-called the reads through MiXCR, storing one row per CDR3 protein. In the table there are around 11,000 distinct CDR3 sequences, 60% to 80% of which are singletons. The therapy administered to donors comprised nivolumab, ipilimumab, aspirin, low-dose cyclophosphamide and low-dose radiotherapy. Patients deemed eligible presented with advanced solid tumors lacking tumor-infiltrating lymphocytes. V gave up 4 bases and J gave up 4 bases, with 13 bases separating them. This CDR3 is built from 13 residues. Looked up from germline, CDR1 is SQVTM and CDR2 is ANQGSEA.

The V call is TRBV29-1, the J call TRBJ1-1; weak D call: TRBD1 (5 bases). The source of this sequence is a human donor with advanced metastatic prostate, ovarian, gallbladder or colorectal cancer (not recorded which). This table probably holds off-target reads from a library built for another chain. Written as DNA, the CDR3 is TGCAGCGTTGGGTTTGGAGGGGTCACTGAAGCTTTCTTT. Translation: CSVGFGGVTEAFF.